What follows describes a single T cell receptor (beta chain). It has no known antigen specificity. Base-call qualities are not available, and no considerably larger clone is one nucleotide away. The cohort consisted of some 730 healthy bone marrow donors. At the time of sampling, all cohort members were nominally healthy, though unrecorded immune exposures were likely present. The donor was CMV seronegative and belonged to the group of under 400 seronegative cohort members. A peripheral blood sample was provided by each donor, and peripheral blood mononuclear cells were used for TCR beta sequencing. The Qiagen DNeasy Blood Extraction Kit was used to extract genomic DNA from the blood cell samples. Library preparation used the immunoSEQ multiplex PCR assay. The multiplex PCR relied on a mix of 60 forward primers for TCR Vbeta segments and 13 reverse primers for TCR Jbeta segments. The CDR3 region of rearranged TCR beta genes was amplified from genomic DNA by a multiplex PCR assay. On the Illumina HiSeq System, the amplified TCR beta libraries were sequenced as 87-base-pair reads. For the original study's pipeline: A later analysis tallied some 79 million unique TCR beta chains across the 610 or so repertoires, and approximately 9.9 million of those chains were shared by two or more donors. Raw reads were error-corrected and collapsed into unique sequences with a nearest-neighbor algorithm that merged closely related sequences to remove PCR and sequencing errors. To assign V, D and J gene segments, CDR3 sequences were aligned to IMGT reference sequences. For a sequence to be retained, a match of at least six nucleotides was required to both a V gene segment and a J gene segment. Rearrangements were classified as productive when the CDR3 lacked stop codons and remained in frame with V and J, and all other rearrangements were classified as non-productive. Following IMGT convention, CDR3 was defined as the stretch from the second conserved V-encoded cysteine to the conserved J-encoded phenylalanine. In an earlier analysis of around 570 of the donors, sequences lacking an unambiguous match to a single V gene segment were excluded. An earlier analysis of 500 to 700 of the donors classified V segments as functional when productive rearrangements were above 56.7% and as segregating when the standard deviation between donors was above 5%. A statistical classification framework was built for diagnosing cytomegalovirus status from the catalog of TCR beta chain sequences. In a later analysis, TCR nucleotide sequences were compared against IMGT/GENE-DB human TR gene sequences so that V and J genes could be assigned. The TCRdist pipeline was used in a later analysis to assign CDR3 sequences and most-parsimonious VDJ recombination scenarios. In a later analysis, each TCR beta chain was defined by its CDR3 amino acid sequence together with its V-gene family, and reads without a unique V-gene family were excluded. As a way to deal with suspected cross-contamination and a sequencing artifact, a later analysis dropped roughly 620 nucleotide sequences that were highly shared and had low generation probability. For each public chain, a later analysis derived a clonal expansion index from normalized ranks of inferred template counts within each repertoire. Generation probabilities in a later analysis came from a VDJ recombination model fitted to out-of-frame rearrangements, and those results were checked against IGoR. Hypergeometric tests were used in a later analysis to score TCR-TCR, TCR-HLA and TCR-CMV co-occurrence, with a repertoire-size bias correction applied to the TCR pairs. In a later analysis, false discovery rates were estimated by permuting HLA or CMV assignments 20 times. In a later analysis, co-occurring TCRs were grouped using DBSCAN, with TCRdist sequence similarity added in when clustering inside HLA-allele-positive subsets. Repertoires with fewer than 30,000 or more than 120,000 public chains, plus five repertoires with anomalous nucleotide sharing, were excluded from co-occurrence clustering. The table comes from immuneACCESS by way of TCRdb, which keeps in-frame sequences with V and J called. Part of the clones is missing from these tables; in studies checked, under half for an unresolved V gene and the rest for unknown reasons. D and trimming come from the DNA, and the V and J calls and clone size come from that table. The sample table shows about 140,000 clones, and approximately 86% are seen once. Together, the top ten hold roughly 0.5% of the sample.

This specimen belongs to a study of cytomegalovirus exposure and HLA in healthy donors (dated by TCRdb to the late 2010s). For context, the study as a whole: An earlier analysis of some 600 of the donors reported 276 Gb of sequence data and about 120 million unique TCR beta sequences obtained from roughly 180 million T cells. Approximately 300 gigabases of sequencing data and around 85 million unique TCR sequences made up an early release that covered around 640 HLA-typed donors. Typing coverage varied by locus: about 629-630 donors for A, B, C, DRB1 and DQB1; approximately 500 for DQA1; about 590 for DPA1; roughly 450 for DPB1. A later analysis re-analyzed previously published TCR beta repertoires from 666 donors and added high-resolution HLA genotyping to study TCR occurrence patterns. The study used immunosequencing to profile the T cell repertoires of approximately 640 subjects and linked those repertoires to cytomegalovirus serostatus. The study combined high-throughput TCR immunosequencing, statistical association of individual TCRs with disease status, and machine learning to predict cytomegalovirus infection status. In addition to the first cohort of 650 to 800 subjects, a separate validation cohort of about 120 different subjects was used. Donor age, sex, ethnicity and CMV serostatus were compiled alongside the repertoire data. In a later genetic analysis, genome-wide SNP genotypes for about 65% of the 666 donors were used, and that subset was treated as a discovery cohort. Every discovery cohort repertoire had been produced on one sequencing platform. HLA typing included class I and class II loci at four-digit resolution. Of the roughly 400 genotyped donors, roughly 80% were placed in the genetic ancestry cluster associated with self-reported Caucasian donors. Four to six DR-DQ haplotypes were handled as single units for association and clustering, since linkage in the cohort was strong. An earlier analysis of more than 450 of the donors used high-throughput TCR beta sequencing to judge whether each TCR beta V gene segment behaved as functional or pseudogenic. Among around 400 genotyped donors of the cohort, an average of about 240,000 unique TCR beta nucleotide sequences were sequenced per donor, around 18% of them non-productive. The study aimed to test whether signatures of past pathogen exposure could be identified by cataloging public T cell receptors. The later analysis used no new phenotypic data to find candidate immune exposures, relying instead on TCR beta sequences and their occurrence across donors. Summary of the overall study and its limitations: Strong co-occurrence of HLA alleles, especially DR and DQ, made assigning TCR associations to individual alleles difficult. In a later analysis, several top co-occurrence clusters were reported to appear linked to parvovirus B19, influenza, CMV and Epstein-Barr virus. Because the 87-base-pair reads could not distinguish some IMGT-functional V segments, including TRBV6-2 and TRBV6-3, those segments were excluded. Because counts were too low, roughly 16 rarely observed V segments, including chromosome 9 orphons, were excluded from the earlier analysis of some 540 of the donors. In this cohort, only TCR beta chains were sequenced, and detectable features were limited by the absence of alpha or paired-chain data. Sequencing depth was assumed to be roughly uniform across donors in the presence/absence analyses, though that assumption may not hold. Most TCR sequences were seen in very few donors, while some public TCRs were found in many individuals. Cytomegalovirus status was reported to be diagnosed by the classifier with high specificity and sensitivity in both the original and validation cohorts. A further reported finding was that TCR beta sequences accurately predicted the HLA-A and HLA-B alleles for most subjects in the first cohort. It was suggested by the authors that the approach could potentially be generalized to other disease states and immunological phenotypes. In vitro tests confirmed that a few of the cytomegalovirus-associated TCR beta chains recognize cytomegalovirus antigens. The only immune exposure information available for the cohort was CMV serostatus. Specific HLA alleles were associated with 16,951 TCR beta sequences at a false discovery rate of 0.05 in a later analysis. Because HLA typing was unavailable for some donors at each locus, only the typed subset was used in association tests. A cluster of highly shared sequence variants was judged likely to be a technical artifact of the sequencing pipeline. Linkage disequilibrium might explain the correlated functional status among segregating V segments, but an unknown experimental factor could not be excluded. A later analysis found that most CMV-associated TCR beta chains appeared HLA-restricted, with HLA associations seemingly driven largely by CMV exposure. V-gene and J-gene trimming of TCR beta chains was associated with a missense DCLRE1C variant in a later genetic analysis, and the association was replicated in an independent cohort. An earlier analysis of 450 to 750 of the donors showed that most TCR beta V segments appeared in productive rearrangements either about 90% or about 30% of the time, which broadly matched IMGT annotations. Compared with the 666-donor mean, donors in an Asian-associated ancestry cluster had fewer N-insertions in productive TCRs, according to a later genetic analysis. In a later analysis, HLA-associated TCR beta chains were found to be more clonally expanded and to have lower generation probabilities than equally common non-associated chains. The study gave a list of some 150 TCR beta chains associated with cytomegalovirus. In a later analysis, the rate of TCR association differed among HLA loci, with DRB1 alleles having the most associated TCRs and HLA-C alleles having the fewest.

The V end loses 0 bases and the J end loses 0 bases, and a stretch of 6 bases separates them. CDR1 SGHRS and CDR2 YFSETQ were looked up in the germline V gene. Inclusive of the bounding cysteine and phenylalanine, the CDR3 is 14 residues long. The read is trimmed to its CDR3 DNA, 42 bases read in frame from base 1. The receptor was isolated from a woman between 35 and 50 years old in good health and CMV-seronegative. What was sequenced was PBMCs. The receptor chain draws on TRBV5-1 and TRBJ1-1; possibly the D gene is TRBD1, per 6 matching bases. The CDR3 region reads CASSLGTVNTEAFF. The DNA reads TGCGCCAGCAGCTTGGGGACAGTGAACACTGAAGCTTTCTTT.